Each of the 23 T cell receptor beta chains below was sequenced from the same sample in a study of kidney transplant recipient with SARS-CoV-2 infection (dated by TCRdb to the early 2020s). Sequencing was performed on an Illumina MiSeq. The public reads were run again by TCRdb, first through fastp at Q25 and then through MiXCR, and only productive beta chains were kept. Each record represents a unique CDR3 protein, reported with the most common genes and DNA among its rows. Here the sample has roughly 250,000 distinct CDR3 sequences; about 30% occur a single time. The ten largest clones represent more than 6.5% of the sample. What the time point label conveys for this sample: pre-pandemic baseline sample and day 111 after first positive SARS-CoV-2 test. The specimen comprised a blood sample, sampled at baseline and between days 110 and 120 from a kidney transplant recipient. The receptors originated from a male patient aged 30 to 40 who had COVID-19 and was a kidney transplant recipient. After a transplant, the graft donor may have provided part of the T cells.

Of note for this clonotype: This clone may be a read error of a much larger clone one base away. The chain uses TRBV20-1 and TRBJ2-4; 10 bases match TRBD2. Germline-derived CDR1 and CDR2 are DFQATT and SNEGSKA (reference sequence). The CDR3 length is 17 residues. The CDR3 nucleotides read TGCAGTACTAGAGCGCCCCCCTCTAGCGGGAGTTACCCGGGGCAGTACTTC. Protein product: CSTRAPPSSGSYPGQYF.

A word on this clonotype: A junction boundary mismatches the germline segment, possibly from a read error. This chain's CDR3 is CASSERSVRRTYGCTF. The CDR3 nucleotides are TGCGCCAGCTCCGAACGATCGGTTCGAAGGACCTATGGCTGCACCTTC. This chain joins TRBV5-1 and TRBJ1-2; D gene ambiguous. In germline, CDR1 is SGHRS, CDR2 YFSETQ. CDR3 size: 16 residues. Full variable domain (missing parts from reference TRBV5-1 and TRBJ1-2): KAGVTQTPRYLIKTRGQQVTLSCSPISGHRSVSWYQQTPGQGLQFLFEYFSETQRNKGNFPGRFSGRQFSNSRSEMNVSTLELGDSALYLCASSERSVRRTYGCTFGSGTRLTVV.

This clonotype was seen many times. The chain is built from TRBV25-1 and TRBJ1-2; D gene ambiguous. V was clipped by 4 bases and J by 3 bases, with 15 bases between them. The length of the CDR3 is 15 residues. CDR1 and CDR2 (germline): MGHDK, SYGVNS. CDR3 in DNA: TGTGCCAGCAGTGTCCGATCCGGGCATTACTATGGCTACACCTTC. Translation gives CASSVRSGHYYGYTF.

This clonotype was seen many times. V is TRBV28 and J is TRBJ2-3, with TRBD2 matching over 12 bases. The trim removed 5 bases at V and 5 bases at J, leaving 5 bases unmatched. The CDR3 loop spans 15 amino acids. CDR1 is MDHEN and CDR2 is SYDVKM in the germline V gene. CDR3 sequence: CASSPPGLAGDTQYF. The CDR3 DNA is TGTGCCAGCAGTCCCCCGGGACTAGCGGGAGATACGCAGTATTTT. Complete variable domain (other parts from reference TRBV28 and TRBJ2-3): DVKVTQSSRYLVKRTGEKVFLECVQDMDHENMFWYRQDPGLGLRLIYFSYDVKMKEKGDIPEGYSVSREKKERFSLILESASTNQTSMYLCASSPPGLAGDTQYFGPGTRLTVL.

Remarks on this clonotype: A much larger clone sits a single nucleotide away, making a read error possible. J is TRBJ2-1 and V is TRBV29-1; a possible D gene is TRBD2 (5 bases). Trimming pared 2 bases from V and 6 bases from J, leaving 5 bases between. Germline V gives CDR1 SQVTM, CDR2 ANQGSEA. The CDR3 length is 11 residues. CDR3 protein: CSVELANEQFF. DNA of the CDR3: TGCAGCGTTGAACTAGCCAATGAGCAGTTCTTC.

This clonotype was counted once. V and J are TRBV7-6 and TRBJ2-3, with D possibly being TRBD1 (5 bases). The V end was cut by 5 bases, the J end by 4 bases, with 16 bases between. There are 15 residues in the CDR3. In germline, CDR1 is SGHVS, CDR2 FNYEAQ. The CDR3 sequence is CASSPPGHSADTQYF. The CDR3 coding sequence is TGTGCCAGCAGCCCCCCCGGACACAGCGCAGATACGCAGTATTTT.

This clonotype was found many times. J is TRBJ2-5 and V is TRBV5-1, with D unresolved. This CDR3 has 14 residues. The V gene lost 2 bases and the J gene lost 5 bases, with 13 bases spanning the gap. Germline CDR1 and CDR2: SGHRS and YFSETQ. The CDR3 loop is CASSLRLTRETQYF. The CDR3 DNA reads TGCGCCAGCAGCTTACGGTTGACCCGGGAGACCCAGTACTTC.

This chain links TRBV12-3 or TRBV12-4 with TRBJ2-3, with a weak D call TRBD1 (6 bases). With 3 bases removed from V and 2 bases from J, the gap between germline ends came to 18 bases. The CDR3 covers 17 residues. CDR3 coding DNA: TGTGCCAGCAGTTTTCAAATTACGGACAGAAACACAGATACGCAGTATTTT. Residues: CASSFQITDRNTDTQYF.

This clonotype was counted between two and nine times. The chain combines TRBV20-1 with TRBJ1-1; no clear D. Trimming shortened V by 1 base and J by 0 bases, and 12 bases separated the two germline ends. From germline, CDR1 is DFQATT and CDR2 SNEGSKA (reference sequence). This CDR3 region has 15 residues. CDR3 region: CSARVVLELNTEAFF. The CDR3 nucleotides are TGCAGTGCTAGAGTAGTACTGGAGTTGAACACTGAAGCTTTCTTT.

In this sample, this clonotype turned up many times. The J gene is TRBJ1-4, the V gene TRBV29-1; no firm D call. The V end lost 7 bases, the J end lost 5 bases, and 11 bases lay between the germline ends. This CDR3 region has 12 residues. Germline V CDR1 and CDR2: SQVTM, ANQGSEA. The CDR3: CSGGRPNEKLFF. CDR3 in DNA: TGCAGCGGAGGACGCCCGAATGAAAAACTGTTTTTT.

This clonotype was detected ten times or more. The chain links TRBV6-9 to TRBJ1-2; D not certain. Trimming cost V 5 bases and J 4 bases, with 23 bases left between them. The CDR3 has 17 residues. The germline V gene has CDR1 MNHGY and CDR2 SVAAGI. CDR3 DNA: TGTGCCAGCAGTGTCAGTCTGCCTTACGGAAAGACCTATGGCTACACCTTC. Its protein is CASSVSLPYGKTYGYTF.

As to this clonotype: A single base separates this from a much larger clone, so it may be a read error. DNA for the CDR3: TGTGCCAGCAGCTCGAGGAAATACCGTGGAAAGACCTATGGCTACACCTTC. This encodes CASSSRKYRGKTYGYTF. This rearrangement joins TRBV7-9 to TRBJ1-2; D is unresolved. Germline CDR1 SEHNR, CDR2 FQNEAQ (reference sequence). CDR3 size: 17 residues. V lost 4 bases and J lost 4, with 22 bases in between.

This clonotype was picked up many times. V gene TRBV7-9 combines with J gene TRBJ2-3; TRBD2 might be the D (6 bases). V was pared by 2 bases and J by 0 bases, with 12 bases between. The V gene's germline CDR1 is SEHNR and CDR2 FQNEAQ (reference sequence). The CDR3 is 16 residues long. The CDR3 DNA sequence: TGTGCCAGCAGCTTATCGGTGGGAGGAAGCACAGATACGCAGTATTTT. Amino acids: CASSLSVGGSTDTQYF.

This clonotype was found many times. The chain joins TRBV28 to TRBJ2-1; 12 bases map to TRBD1. The CDR3 runs 16 residues. CDR1 is MDHEN, CDR2 SYDVKM, per germline. With 5 bases clipped from V and 6 bases from J, the junction kept 8 bases outside the gene matches. The chain's CDR3 is CASSPTGQGAVNEQFF. As DNA, the CDR3 is TGTGCCAGCAGTCCCACGGGACAGGGGGCTGTCAATGAGCAGTTCTTC.

This clonotype was detected ten times or more. This rearrangement joins TRBV3-1 to TRBJ2-5; D remains unclear. Trimming took 4 bases from V and 5 from J, leaving 23 bases between them. The germline V gene has CDR1 LGHDT and CDR2 YNNKEL (reference sequence). The CDR3 consists of 17 residues. CDR3: CASSPFFPISFSETQYF. In DNA, the CDR3 is TGTGCCAGCAGCCCCTTTTTTCCCATTTCTTTCTCTGAGACCCAGTACTTC.

A word on this clonotype: A much bigger clone sits one base away, suggesting this may be a read error. V gene TRBV10-3 combines with J gene TRBJ1-5; D call uncertain. Per the germline V gene, CDR1 is ENHRY and CDR2 is SYGVKD. The CDR3 is 13 amino acids. CDR3 sequence: CTISERDNQPQHF. The CDR3 nucleotides are TGTACCATCAGTGAGAGGGACAATCAGCCCCAGCATTTT.

As for this clonotype: A much larger clonotype is one base distant, so this may be a read error. The chain is built from TRBV7-9 and TRBJ1-5; D remains unclear. The CDR3 has 15 residues. Germline CDR1 is SEHNR and CDR2 is FQNEAQ (reference sequence). CDR3 residues: CAGSLRGNPNQPQHF. The CDR3, as DNA: TGTGCCGGCAGCTTAAGAGGGAACCCGAATCAGCCCCAGCATTTT.

This clonotype was found a few times. The V gene is TRBV28, the J gene TRBJ2-5; weak D call: TRBD2 (5 bases). Deletions cut 2 bases from V and 1 base from J, with 14 bases between. Germline CDR1 MDHEN, CDR2 SYDVKM. The CDR3 runs 16 residues. CDR3 residues: CASSLDPRGLQETQYF. The DNA of the CDR3 is TGTGCCAGCAGTTTAGATCCTCGGGGTCTCCAAGAGACCCAGTACTTC.

In its sample, this clonotype was seen many times. The CDR3: CASSFLQECRKTYGYTF. CDR3 in DNA: TGTGCCAGCAGTTTTTTGCAGGAATGTAGAAAGACCTATGGCTACACCTTC. The chain has TRBV6-5 and TRBJ1-2; no clear D gene. The V gene's germline CDR1 is MNHEY and CDR2 SVGAGI. Trimming took 4 bases from V and 4 from J, leaving 22 bases between them. The CDR3 contains 17 residues.

This clonotype was seen a single time. The DNA of the CDR3 is TGTGCCAGCAGCTCGGACGGAGCCAAAAACATTCAGTACTTC. It specifies CASSSDGAKNIQYF. The chain combines TRBV5-4 with TRBJ2-4; the D is unclear. Germline V gives CDR1 SGHNT, CDR2 YYREEE (reference sequence). V dropped 3 bases and J dropped 0 bases, with 7 bases sitting between them. The CDR3 is 14 amino acids.

There are a few counts of this clonotype. The CDR3 sequence is CSARDTRQGRRFF. DNA of the CDR3: TGCAGTGCTAGAGATACCCGGCAGGGAAGGCGGTTCTTC. V gene TRBV20-1 combines with J gene TRBJ2-1; D is possibly TRBD1 (5 bases). The CDR3 is 13 residues long. Germline assignment: CDR1 DFQATT and CDR2 SNEGSKA (reference sequence). The V end lost 0 bases, the J end lost 15 bases, and 18 bases lay between the germline ends.

This clonotype was found many times. The chain recombines TRBV7-8 with TRBJ1-2; no reliable D call. The CDR3 runs to 17 residues. Germline V gene sequence: CDR1 SGHVS, CDR2 FQNEAQ. Trimming stripped 5 bases from V and 4 bases from J, with 23 bases between. The CDR3 DNA reads TGTGCCAGCAGCGCCCACTCGTTTACCCGAAAGACCTATGGCTACACCTTC. This codes for CASSAHSFTRKTYGYTF.

In regard to this clonotype: One base away lies a much larger clone, so this may be a sequencing read error. The chain uses TRBV11-2 and TRBJ1-2; no clear D gene. This CDR3 is 17 amino acids long. Germline V gene sequence: CDR1 SGHAT, CDR2 FQNNGV. CDR3 sequence reads: CASSRTKTSRKTYGYAF. CDR3 in DNA: TGTGCCAGCAGCAGGACCAAAACAAGCAGAAAGACCTATGGCTACGCCTTC.